The 19 T cell receptor beta chains given below trace back to one sample, sequenced in a study of blood T cell repertoires in COVID-19. This table comes from immunoSEQ multiplex PCR, and its TCRdb copy is limited to in-frame clones, with some not included. The repertoire holds 200,000 to 250,000 clones, with 75% to 85% as singletons. The source material was peripheral blood. Receptors were obtained from a man between 50 and 59 years old with active or convalescent COVID-19.

This clone appeared a single time. V gene TRBV27 combines with J gene TRBJ2-1; D gene uncertain. The CDR3 spans 15 residues. The V gene's germline CDR1 is MNHEY and CDR2 SMNVEV (reference sequence). V shed 3 bases and J shed 2 bases, with 11 bases lying between them. In DNA, the CDR3 is TGTGCCAGCAGTTTGGTTCTATCCGCCTACAATGAGCAGTTCTTC. Its protein is CASSLVLSAYNEQFF.

This clone was seen more than once but under ten times. DNA for the CDR3: TGTGCCAGCAGTCCCCTGGGGGCTTTTGATAGCAATCAGCCCCAGCATTTT. It encodes CASSPLGAFDSNQPQHF. The chain joins TRBV28 to TRBJ1-5; tentatively, D is TRBD1 (6 bases). V gave up 5 bases and J gave up 0 bases, with 17 bases separating them. This CDR3 is built from 17 residues. CDR1 is MDHEN and CDR2 is SYDVKM in the germline V gene.

This chain connects TRBV6-5 to TRBJ1-1; TRBD1 aligns across 10 bases. Trimming cost V 6 bases and J 5 bases; bases outside gene matches: 9. The CDR3 runs 15 residues. Germline CDR1 is MNHEY and CDR2 is SVGAGI. CDR3 protein: CASSASWTGGTEAFF. Written as DNA, the CDR3 is TGTGCCAGCAGCGCCTCCTGGACAGGGGGGACTGAAGCTTTCTTT.

The chain links TRBV5-1 to TRBJ2-3, with TRBD2 matching 9 bases. V dropped 0 bases and J dropped 0; count of bases not matched to a gene: 5. In germline, CDR1 is SGHRS, CDR2 YFSETQ. The CDR3 is made up of 17 amino acids. The CDR3 coding sequence is TGCGCCAGCAGCTTGGACGCGCTAGCGGGGAGCACAGATACGCAGTATTTT. Its translation is CASSLDALAGSTDTQYF.

This chain links TRBV19 with TRBJ2-1; 11 bases line up with TRBD2. V lost 1 base to trimming and J lost 10 bases; unmatched junction nucleotides: 6. Germline CDR1 is LNHDA and CDR2 is SQIVND (reference sequence). The CDR3 is 15 amino acids. The DNA for the CDR3 is TGTGCCAGTAGTATAGCCCCCGGGACTAGCGGAGAGCAGTTCTTC. It is translated as CASSIAPGTSGEQFF.

The chain recombines TRBV11-2 with TRBJ1-3, with 8 nucleotides matching TRBD1. CDR3 length equals 16 residues. The germline V gene has CDR1 SGHAT and CDR2 FQNNGV. Trimming at V came to 5 bases and at J to 4 bases, leaving 10 bases not matched to a gene. CDR3: CASSQDRAKVGNTIYF. In nucleotides, the CDR3 is TGTGCCAGCAGCCAGGACAGGGCAAAGGTGGGAAACACCATATATTTT.

This clone was detected only a few times. J is TRBJ1-1 and V is TRBV4-3; D remains unclear. V was clipped by 1 base and J by 3 bases, with 6 bases between them. There are 13 residues in the CDR3. Germline assignment: CDR1 LGHNA and CDR2 YSLEER. The CDR3 region is CASSQGTDTEAFF. The CDR3 DNA sequence: TGCGCCAGCAGCCAAGGAACAGACACTGAAGCTTTCTTT.

This chain connects TRBV19 to TRBJ2-3, with 7 positions matching TRBD1. The CDR3 consists of 15 residues. The trim removed 2 bases at V and 2 bases at J, leaving 4 bases unmatched. Germline V gene sequence: CDR1 LNHDA, CDR2 SQIVND (reference sequence). CDR3 bases: TGTGCCAGTAGTATAAGAGGGGGCGACACAGATACGCAGTATTTT. It codes for CASSIRGGDTDTQYF.

The CDR3 protein is CASSFSIESIQFF. For the CDR3, the DNA is TGTGCCAGCAGCTTTTCCATCGAGTCCATACAGTTCTTC. This chain links TRBV7-3 with TRBJ2-1; D is ambiguous. CDR3 size: 13 residues. The germline gives CDR1 SGHTA, CDR2 FQGTGA. The V end lost 3 bases, the J end lost 13 bases, and 16 bases lay between the germline ends.

This clone was observed a handful of times. V usage is TRBV7-9 and J usage is TRBJ1-2; 10 bases are a match to TRBD1. Germline CDR1 SEHNR, CDR2 FQNEAQ (reference sequence). The CDR3 has 14 residues. After removal of 4 bases from V and 5 bases from J, the junction contained 4 bases not matched to a gene. The CDR3 sequence: CASSSRDRGYGYTF. In nucleotides, the CDR3 is TGTGCCAGCAGCTCCCGGGACAGGGGATATGGCTACACCTTC.

This clone was seen once. The chain's CDR3 is CASSYGDGGTEAFF. CDR3 coding DNA: TGTGCCAGCAGTTATGGGGACGGGGGCACTGAAGCTTTCTTT. The chain combines TRBV6-5 with TRBJ1-1; tentatively, D is TRBD1 (5 bases). Germline V gene sequence: CDR1 MNHEY, CDR2 SVGAGI. V gave up 3 bases and J gave up 4 bases, with 12 bases separating them. CDR3 size: 14 residues.

This chain joins TRBV15 and TRBJ2-3, with 7 bases that match TRBD2. Trimming took 1 base from V and 2 from J; bases not matched to a gene: 3. Germline V CDR1 and CDR2: LNHNV, YYDKDF (reference sequence). This CDR3 region has 15 residues. The DNA of the CDR3 is TGTGCCACCAGCAGAGGCGGGGGACCCACAGATACGCAGTATTTT. Protein sequence: CATSRGGGPTDTQYF.

This chain joins TRBV7-2 and TRBJ1-1; 9 bases fit TRBD1. Trimming at V came to 1 base and at J to 0 bases, leaving 9 bases not matched to a gene. There are 18 residues in the CDR3. The V gene's germline CDR1 is SGHTA and CDR2 FQGNSA. CDR3 sequence reads: CASSLGGTGMPMNTEAFF. CDR3 nucleotides: TGTGCCAGCAGCTTAGGGGGGACAGGGATGCCCATGAACACTGAAGCTTTCTTT.

J is TRBJ2-7 and V is TRBV5-1; D might be TRBD1 (6 bases). CDR1 and CDR2 (germline): SGHRS, YFSETQ. There are 16 residues in the CDR3. Trimming left V 4 bases short and J 3 bases short, with 20 bases between. DNA for the CDR3: TGCGCCAGCAGCACCGGCCTCAGGGGTGTGGACTACGAGCAGTACTTC. As protein: CASSTGLRGVDYEQYF.

The chain links TRBV7-2 to TRBJ1-5, with 7 bases lining up with TRBD1. V was clipped by 5 bases and J by 4 bases; unmatched bases: 8. CDR1 SGHTA and CDR2 FQGNSA come from the germline V gene. The CDR3 totals 15 residues. CDR3 sequence reads: CASSRTLDRNQPQHF. The CDR3 bases are TGTGCCAGCAGCCGGACCTTGGACAGGAATCAGCCCCAGCATTTT.

The rearrangement links TRBV5-8 to TRBJ2-4; no reliable D call. V was trimmed by 0 bases and J by 1 base, leaving 14 bases between them. The CDR3 loop spans 17 amino acids. CDR1 is SGHTS and CDR2 is YDEGEE in the germline V gene. The DNA for the CDR3 is TGTGCCAGCAGCTTGGCCGTGGCGTTCGGGGCCAAAAACATTCAGTACTTC. Protein product: CASSLAVAFGAKNIQYF.

The chain has TRBV5-6 and TRBJ2-5; the D gene is possibly TRBD2 (5 bases). The V end was cut by 6 bases, the J end by 3 bases, with 15 bases between. Germline-derived CDR1 and CDR2 are SGHDT and YYEEEE. This CDR3 region has 14 residues. CDR3 in amino acids: CASNRRGGEETQYF. The CDR3 bases are TGTGCCAGCAACAGACGGGGTGGGGAAGAGACCCAGTACTTC.

This clone was counted a few times. V and J are TRBV29-1 and TRBJ1-2; 7 nucleotides align to TRBD1. The length of the CDR3 is 13 residues. The germline CDR1 and CDR2 sequences are SQVTM and ANQGSEA. Trimming cost V 0 bases and J 8 bases; bases outside gene matches: 6. The CDR3 region is CSVEDQGGGGYTF. CDR3 DNA sequence: TGCAGCGTTGAAGATCAGGGGGGTGGCGGCTACACCTTC.

A single count supports this clone. This chain uses TRBV6-5 with TRBJ1-2; maybe TRBD1 (5 bases). This CDR3 is built from 12 residues. Germline loops: CDR1 MNHEY, CDR2 SVGAGI. V was cut by 6 bases and J by 4 bases, with 9 bases left in between. In nucleotides, the CDR3 is TGTGCCAGCAGGGGGCCGGCCTATGGCTACACCTTC. Amino acids: CASRGPAYGYTF.